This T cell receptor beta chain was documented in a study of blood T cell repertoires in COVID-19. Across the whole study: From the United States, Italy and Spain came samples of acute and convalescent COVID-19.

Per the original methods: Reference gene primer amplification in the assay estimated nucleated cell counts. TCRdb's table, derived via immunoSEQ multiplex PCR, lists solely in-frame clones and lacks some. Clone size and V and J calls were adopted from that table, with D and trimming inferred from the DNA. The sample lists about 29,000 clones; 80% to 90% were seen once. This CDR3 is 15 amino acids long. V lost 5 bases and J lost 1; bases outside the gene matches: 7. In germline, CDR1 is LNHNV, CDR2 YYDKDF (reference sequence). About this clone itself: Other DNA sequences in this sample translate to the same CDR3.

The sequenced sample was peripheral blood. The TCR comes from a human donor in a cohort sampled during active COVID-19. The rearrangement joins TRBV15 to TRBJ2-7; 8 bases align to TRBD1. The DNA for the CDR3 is TGTGCCACCAGCGGTAACAGGGGGTCTTCCTACGAGCAGTACTTC. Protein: CATSGNRGSSYEQYF.